This TCR beta chain was recovered during a study of human T cells and chemical hapten exposure. Specified time point: pre-sensitization, week 0. Noted treatment: therapeutic diphenylcyclopropenone sensitization with weekly scalp DPC. Germline V gene sequence: CDR1 MNHEY, CDR2 SVGAGI. There are 15 residues in the CDR3. Trimming cost V 0 bases and J 8 bases, with 13 bases left between them. TCRdb recomputed calls from the RACE reads with MiXCR, one row per CDR3 protein. The top ten hold just under 3% of the sample, which has 190,000 or so distinct CDR3 sequences, 30% seen once. J is TRBJ1-4 and V is TRBV6-5; D gene uncertain. The sample consisted of whole blood, taken in connection with sensitization to the hapten diphenylcyclopropenone (DPC). This receptor was identified in a woman aged 30 to 39 with alopecia areata. Some clones in this sample may be carry-over from other donors' samples. Here the CDR3 reads CASSYSGPRTEKLFF. CDR3 sequence (DNA): TGTGCCAGCAGTTACTCAGGTCCGCGGACCGAAAAACTGTTTTTT.